Listed below are T cell receptor beta chains from one sample, sequenced in a study of OX40 agonist ivuxolimab in advanced cancers. The repertoire was sequenced with immunoSEQ multiplex PCR; TCRdb's copy has only in-frame clones and lacks some. The sample records about 58,000 clones, about 89% being singletons. The sample here was CD4+ or CD8+ T cells sorted from blood, taken in a trial of the OX40 agonist ivuxolimab. All receptors come from an adult with an advanced solid tumor such as melanoma, head and neck, liver or kidney cancer. Each CDR3 is given with its conserved first and last residue. D genes are given only for firm matches. Clone size, where shown, is once, few, many, or a class for clones that have expanded.

V gene	D gene	J gene	clone size	CDR3 protein	CDR3 DNA
TRBV19	TRBD1	TRBJ2-1	once	CASGGQSHNEQFF	TGTGCCAGTGGGGGACAGAGCCACAATGAGCAGTTCTTC
TRBV6-1	TRBD1	TRBJ1-2	-	CASSPRTGRGNGYTF	TGTGCCAGCAGTCCCCGGACAGGGAGGGGCAATGGCTACACCTTC
TRBV7-9	-	TRBJ2-3	-	CASSFILATDTQYF	TGTGCCAGCAGCTTTATACTAGCTACAGATACGCAGTATTTT
TRBV7-2	-	TRBJ2-5	-	CASSSVAGTQETQYF	TGTGCCAGCAGCTCGGTAGCAGGGACTCAAGAGACCCAGTACTTC
TRBV18	-	TRBJ2-1	-	CASSPLTGVTNEQFF	TGTGCCAGCTCACCTTTAACGGGAGTAACAAATGAGCAGTTCTTC
TRBV13	TRBD2	TRBJ2-7	-	CASSYSGRAYEQYF	TGTGCCAGCAGCTATAGCGGGAGGGCCTACGAGCAGTACTTC
TRBV30	-	TRBJ1-1	-	CAWSAGPNTEAFF	TGTGCCTGGAGTGCCGGCCCGAACACTGAAGCTTTCTTT
TRBV28	TRBD1	TRBJ2-1	-	CASSSGTGAPSYNEQFF	TGTGCCAGCAGTTCCGGTACAGGGGCCCCCTCCTACAATGAGCAGTTCTTC
TRBV2	TRBD1	TRBJ2-5	once	CASSDGQGAKETQYF	TGTGCCAGCAGTGATGGGCAGGGGGCGAAAGAGACCCAGTACTTC
TRBV7-8	TRBD1	TRBJ2-5	-	CASSKDRGGGETQYF	TGTGCCAGCAGCAAGGACAGGGGAGGCGGAGAGACCCAGTACTTC
TRBV5-1	-	TRBJ2-7	-	CASSLVLRTNSYEQYF	TGCGCCAGCAGCTTGGTACTCAGAACTAACTCCTACGAGCAGTACTTC
TRBV30	-	TRBJ2-7	-	CAWSSGTSYEQYF	TGTGCCTGGAGTTCCGGGACATCCTACGAGCAGTACTTC
TRBV6-1	TRBD1	TRBJ1-2	-	CASSGTGVNYGYTF	TGTGCCAGCAGTGGGACAGGTGTCAACTATGGCTACACCTTC
TRBV11-2	-	TRBJ2-1	-	CASSFSTINEQFF	TGTGCCAGCAGCTTCAGTACGATCAATGAGCAGTTCTTC
TRBV28	TRBD1	TRBJ1-5	-	CASSGTGVGNQPQHF	TGTGCCAGCAGCGGGACAGGGGTTGGTAATCAGCCCCAGCATTTT
TRBV19	TRBD1	TRBJ2-3	-	CASSYGQGATDTQYF	TGTGCCAGTAGTTATGGACAGGGGGCCACAGATACGCAGTATTTT
TRBV10-2	-	TRBJ2-5	-	CASGLDRTYETQYF	TGCGCCAGCGGACTAGACAGGACTTACGAGACCCAGTACTTC
TRBV18	-	TRBJ2-7	-	CASSRDGWAEQYF	TGTGCCAGCTCACGCGATGGATGGGCCGAGCAGTACTTC
TRBV28	-	TRBJ1-1	-	CASSFEGFEAFF	TGTGCCAGCAGTTTCGAGGGGTTTGAAGCTTTCTTT
TRBV6-1	-	TRBJ1-1	-	CASSPLRNEAFF	TGTGCCAGCAGCCCCTTGAGGAATGAAGCTTTCTTT
TRBV5-4	-	TRBJ2-7	-	CASSLSAGSPYEQYF	TGTGCCAGCAGCTTGAGCGCAGGGAGTCCCTACGAGCAGTACTTC
TRBV27	-	TRBJ2-7	-	CASSLSGSSYEQYF	TGTGCCAGCAGTTTATCAGGGAGCTCCTACGAGCAGTACTTC
TRBV5-4	TRBD1	TRBJ2-4	-	CASSRKQGPEVQYF	TGTGCCAGCAGCCGCAAACAGGGGCCCGAAGTTCAGTACTTC
TRBV28	TRBD2	TRBJ2-5	-	CASSLWRGGGGETQYF	TGTGCCAGCAGTTTATGGCGGGGGGGCGGCGGGGAGACCCAGTACTTC
TRBV20-1	-	TRBJ2-7	-	CSARDRGEQYF	TGCAGTGCTAGAGATCGGGGGGAGCAGTACTTC
TRBV25-1	TRBD1	TRBJ1-1	-	CASSEAGTVNTEAFF	TGTGCCAGCAGTGAAGCCGGGACAGTAAACACTGAAGCTTTCTTT
TRBV21-1	-	TRBJ1-4	once	CASRPGPKNQNEKLFF	TGTGCCAGCCGCCCGGGACCAAAAAATCAAAATGAAAAACTGTTTTTT
TRBV10-3	-	TRBJ2-3	once	CAIRSTDTQYF	TGTGCCATCAGAAGCACAGATACGCAGTATTTT
TRBV10-3	TRBD1	TRBJ1-5	-	CAISGDRTYQPQHF	TGTGCCATCAGTGGGGACAGGACGTATCAGCCCCAGCATTTT
TRBV29-1	TRBD2	TRBJ2-3	-	CSGREDTQYF	TGCAGCGGGCGGGAGGATACGCAGTATTTT
TRBV18	TRBD1	TRBJ2-2	-	CASSPRQGTANTGELFF	TGTGCCAGCTCACCCCGACAGGGCACCGCGAACACCGGGGAGCTGTTTTTT
TRBV18	-	TRBJ2-7	once	CASSPGRDEQYF	TGTGCCAGCTCACCCGGCAGGGACGAGCAGTACTTC
TRBV15	-	TRBJ2-2	few	CATSRDPYTGELFF	TGTGCCACCAGCAGAGATCCTTACACCGGGGAGCTGTTTTTT
TRBV6-1	-	TRBJ1-5	-	CASSEVRDGLQHF	TGTGCCAGCAGTGAAGTGAGAGACGGACTCCAGCATTTT
TRBV11-1	-	TRBJ2-7	-	CASSLSYEVAYEQYF	TGTGCCAGCAGCTTAAGCTACGAAGTTGCCTACGAGCAGTACTTC